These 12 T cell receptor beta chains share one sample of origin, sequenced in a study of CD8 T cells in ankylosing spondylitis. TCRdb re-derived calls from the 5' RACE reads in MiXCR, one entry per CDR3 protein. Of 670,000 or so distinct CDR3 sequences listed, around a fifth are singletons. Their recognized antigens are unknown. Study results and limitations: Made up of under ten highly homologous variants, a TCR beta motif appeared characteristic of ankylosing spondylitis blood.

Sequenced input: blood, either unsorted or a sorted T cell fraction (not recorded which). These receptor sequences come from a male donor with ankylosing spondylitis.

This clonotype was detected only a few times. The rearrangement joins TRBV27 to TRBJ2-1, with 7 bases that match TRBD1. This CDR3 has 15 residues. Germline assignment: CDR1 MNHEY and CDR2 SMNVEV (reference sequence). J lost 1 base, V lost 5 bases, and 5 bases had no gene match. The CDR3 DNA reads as TGTGCCAGCAGTATACCGGGACAGTCCTACAATGAGCAGTTCTTC. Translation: CASSIPGQSYNEQFF.

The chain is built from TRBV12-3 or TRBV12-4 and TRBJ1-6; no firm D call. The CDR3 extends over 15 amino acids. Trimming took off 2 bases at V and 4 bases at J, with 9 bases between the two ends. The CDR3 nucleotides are TGTGCCAGCAGTTTACGGGGTGGATATAATTCACCCCTCCACTTT. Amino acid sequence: CASSLRGGYNSPLHF.

The CDR3 is CAISTSGNQETQYF. For the CDR3, the DNA is TGTGCCATCAGTACCTCAGGAAACCAAGAGACCCAGTACTTC. This chain uses TRBV10-3 with TRBJ2-5; D unresolved. This CDR3 region has 14 residues. V was pared by 5 bases and J by 0 bases, with 10 bases between. Germline V lookup: CDR1 ENHRY, CDR2 SYGVKD.

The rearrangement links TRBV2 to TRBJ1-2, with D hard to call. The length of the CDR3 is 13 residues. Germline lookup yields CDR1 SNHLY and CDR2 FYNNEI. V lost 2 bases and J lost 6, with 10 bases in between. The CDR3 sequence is CASSERLENGYTF. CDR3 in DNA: TGTGCCAGCAGTGAAAGGTTGGAAAATGGCTACACCTTC.

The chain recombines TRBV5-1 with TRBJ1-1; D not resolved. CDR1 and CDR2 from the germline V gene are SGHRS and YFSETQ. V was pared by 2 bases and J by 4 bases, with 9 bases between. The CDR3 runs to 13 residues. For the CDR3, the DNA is TGCGCCAGCAGCTTAACCTTGGTCACTGAAGCTTTCTTT. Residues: CASSLTLVTEAFF. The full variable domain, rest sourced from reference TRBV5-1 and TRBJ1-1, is KAGVTQTPRYLIKTRGQQVTLSCSPISGHRSVSWYQQTPGQGLQFLFEYFSETQRNKGNFPGRFSGRQFSNSRSEMNVSTLELGDSALYLCASSLTLVTEAFFGQGTRLTVV.

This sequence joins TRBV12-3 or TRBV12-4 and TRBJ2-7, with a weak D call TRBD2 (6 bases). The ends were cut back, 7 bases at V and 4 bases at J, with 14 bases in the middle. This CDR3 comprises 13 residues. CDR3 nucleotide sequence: TGTGCCAGCACCTCTCTGGGACTTTACGAGCAGTACTTC. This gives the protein CASTSLGLYEQYF.

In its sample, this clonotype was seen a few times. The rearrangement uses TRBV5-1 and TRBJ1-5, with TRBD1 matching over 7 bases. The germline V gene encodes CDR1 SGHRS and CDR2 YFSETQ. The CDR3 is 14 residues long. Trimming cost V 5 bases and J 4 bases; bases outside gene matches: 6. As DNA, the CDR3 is TGCGCCAGCAGTCCGGGGACAGAGAATCAGCCCCAGCATTTT. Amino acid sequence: CASSPGTENQPQHF.

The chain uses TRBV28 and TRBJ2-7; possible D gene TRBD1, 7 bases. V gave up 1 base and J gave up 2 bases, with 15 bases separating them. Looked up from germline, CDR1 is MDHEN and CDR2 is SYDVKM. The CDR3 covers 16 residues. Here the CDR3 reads CASSLFRTGGAYEQYF. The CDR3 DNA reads TGTGCCAGCAGTTTATTTAGGACAGGCGGGGCCTACGAGCAGTACTTC. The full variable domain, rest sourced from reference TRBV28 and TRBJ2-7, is DVKVTQSSRYLVKRTGEKVFLECVQDMDHENMFWYRQDPGLGLRLIYFSYDVKMKEKGDIPEGYSVSREKKERFSLILESASTNQTSMYLCASSLFRTGGAYEQYFGPGTRLTVT.

As DNA, the CDR3 is TGCAGCGTTTCCCGGGGCGGGGCAGGACAAAACAATGAGCAGTTCTTC. It specifies CSVSRGGAGQNNEQFF. The rearrangement joins TRBV29-1 to TRBJ2-1, with D possibly being TRBD2 (6 bases). Germline CDR1 SQVTM, CDR2 ANQGSEA. V was clipped by 5 bases and J by 5 bases, with 22 bases between them. This CDR3 has 16 residues.

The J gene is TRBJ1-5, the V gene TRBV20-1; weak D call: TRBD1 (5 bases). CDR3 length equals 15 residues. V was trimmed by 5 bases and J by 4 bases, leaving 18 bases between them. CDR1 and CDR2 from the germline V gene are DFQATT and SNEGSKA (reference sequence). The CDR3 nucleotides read TGCAGTGCTGATGCCGGGACGCGTCCTAATCAGCCCCAGCATTTT. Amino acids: CSADAGTRPNQPQHF.

The CDR3 nucleotides are TGTGCCAGCAGCTTAGTAGGACAGGGGGGCCAAGAGACCCAGTACTTC. It yields the protein CASSLVGQGGQETQYF. This chain connects TRBV5-4 to TRBJ2-5; 10 bases agree with TRBD1. The trim removed 2 bases at V and 1 base at J, leaving 5 bases unmatched. CDR1 and CDR2 from the germline V gene are SGHNT and YYREEE (reference sequence). CDR3 length: 16 residues.

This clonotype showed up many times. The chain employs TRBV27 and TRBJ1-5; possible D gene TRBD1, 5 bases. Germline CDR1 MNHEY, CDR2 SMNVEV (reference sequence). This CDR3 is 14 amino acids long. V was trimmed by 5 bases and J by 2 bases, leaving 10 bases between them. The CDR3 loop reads CASSVGPGNQPQHF. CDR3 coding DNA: TGTGCCAGCAGTGTGGGGCCGGGCAATCAGCCCCAGCATTTT.